This T cell receptor beta chain was observed in a study of Graves' ophthalmopathy and Graves' hyperthyroidism. This clonotype turned up a few times. Its specificity is not known. A much more abundant neighbour one base away suggests this may be a read error. Study findings and constraints: This model predicted ophthalmopathy progression (sensitivity 65% to 71%, specificity around 72%).

Researchers took RNA transcripts and amplified TCR beta CDR3 regions from them. First-round RT-PCR used HTBI primers; second-round multiplex PCR followed. TCRdb itself ran the multiplex PCR reads through MiXCR, one entry per CDR3 protein. The table includes 660,000 or so distinct CDR3 sequences, about 38% detected once. The germline CDR1 and CDR2 sequences are DFQATT and SNEGSKA (reference sequence). There are 12 residues in the CDR3. Trimming removed 5 bases from V and 1 base from J, with 8 bases in between. Input material: peripheral blood. The origin of this receptor is an adult man with Graves' ophthalmopathy. This chain links TRBV20-1 with TRBJ1-1; D is ambiguous. In DNA, the CDR3 is TGCAGTGCTGGTAACGGGAACACTGAAGCTTTCTTT. It specifies CSAGNGNTEAFF.